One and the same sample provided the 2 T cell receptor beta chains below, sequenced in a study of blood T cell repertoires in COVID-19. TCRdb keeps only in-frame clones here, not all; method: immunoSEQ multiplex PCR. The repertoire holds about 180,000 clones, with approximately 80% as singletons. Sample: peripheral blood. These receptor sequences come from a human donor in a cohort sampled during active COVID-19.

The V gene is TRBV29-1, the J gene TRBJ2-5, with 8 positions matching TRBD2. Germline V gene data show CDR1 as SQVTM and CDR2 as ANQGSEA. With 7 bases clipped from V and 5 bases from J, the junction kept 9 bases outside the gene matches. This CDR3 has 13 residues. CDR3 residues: CSAGGGEGETQYF. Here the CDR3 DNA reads TGCAGCGCCGGGGGGGGCGAAGGGGAGACCCAGTACTTC.

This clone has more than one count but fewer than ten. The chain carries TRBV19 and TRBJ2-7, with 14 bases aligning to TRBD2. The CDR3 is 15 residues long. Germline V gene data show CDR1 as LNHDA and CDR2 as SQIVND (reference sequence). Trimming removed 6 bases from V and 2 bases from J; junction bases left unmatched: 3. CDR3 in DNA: TGTGCCAGTAGGGGGGGACTAGCGGGAGCCTACGAGCAGTACTTC. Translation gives CASRGGLAGAYEQYF.